The rows below give T cell receptor beta chains drawn from one sample of a study of response to subunit inactivated influenza vaccine. MiXCR, run by TCRdb on the RT-PCR reads, gives a single entry per CDR3 protein. The sample shows about 540,000 distinct CDR3 sequences, around 21% of them seen only once. This same sample was also taken into another study, of T cells expressing NK-cell markers.

The material was CD4+ T cells sorted from PBMCs, obtained about 11 days after vaccination. Source of these receptors: a man in his fifties who received an inactivated influenza vaccine. Each CDR3 is given with its conserved first and last residue. Each record gives: clone size, V gene, D gene, J gene, CDR3 DNA, CDR3 protein. D genes are given only for firm matches. Only some rows state a clone size, as once, few, many or a class for expanded clones.

size: -; V: TRBV5-1; D: -; J: TRBJ2-5; DNA: TGCGCCAGCAGCCCTGGATCGGGGGAAGAGACCCAGTACTTC; CDR3: CASSPGSGEETQYF
size: few; V: TRBV19; D: TRBD2; J: TRBJ2-1; DNA: TGTGCCAGTAGGAAGGGACTAGCGGGGAAGCAGTTCTTC; CDR3: CASRKGLAGKQFF
size: many; V: TRBV28; D: -; J: TRBJ2-7; DNA: TGTGCCAGCAGTTCCGGGGGCACACTTCTCCAGCAGTACTTC; CDR3: CASSSGGTLLQQYF
size: few; V: TRBV7-9; D: -; J: TRBJ2-1; DNA: TGTGCCAGCGCCCAGTCTCATTTTTACAATGAGCAGTTCTTC; CDR3: CASAQSHFYNEQFF
size: few; V: TRBV7-2; D: TRBD1; J: TRBJ1-1; DNA: TGTGCCAGCAGCCCCCGACAGGGTGGCACTGAAGCTTTCTTT; CDR3: CASSPRQGGTEAFF
size: -; V: TRBV5-1; D: TRBD1; J: TRBJ1-1; DNA: TGCGCCAGCAGCTTTCGGACAGGGGGTTCTAACACTGAAGCTTTCTTT; CDR3: CASSFRTGGSNTEAFF
size: few; V: TRBV7-2; D: TRBD2; J: TRBJ2-1; DNA: TGTGCCAGCATGCGGGAGTTGGGTGAGCAGTTCTTC; CDR3: CASMRELGEQFF
size: -; V: TRBV10-3; D: TRBD1; J: TRBJ2-5; DNA: TGTGCCATCAGTGGGGGACAGGAGACCCAGTACTTC; CDR3: CAISGGQETQYF
size: -; V: TRBV3-1; D: -; J: TRBJ2-3; DNA: TGTGCCAGCAGCCGCCCAGGCCCCACAGATACGCAGTATTTT; CDR3: CASSRPGPTDTQYF
size: few; V: TRBV7-2; D: -; J: TRBJ2-1; DNA: TGTGCCAGCCGACGAACTACCTACAATGAGCAGTTCTTC; CDR3: CASRRTTYNEQFF
size: -; V: TRBV6-2/TRBV6-3; D: TRBD1; J: TRBJ2-2; DNA: TGTGCCAGCGTCCTCGGTCGGGCAGGGGGTAACACCGGGGAGCTGTTTTTT; CDR3: CASVLGRAGGNTGELFF
size: few; V: TRBV5-1; D: -; J: TRBJ1-2; DNA: TGCGCCAGCAGCGACGGGGCGAACTATGGCTACACCTTC; CDR3: CASSDGANYGYTF
size: -; V: TRBV6-5; D: -; J: TRBJ1-1; DNA: TGTGCCAGCAGTTACAAGGGGCTGAACACTGAAGCTTTCTTT; CDR3: CASSYKGLNTEAFF
size: -; V: TRBV28; D: TRBD2; J: TRBJ2-7; DNA: TGTGCCAGCAGTTTGACTAGCGGGAGGCGAGAGCAGTACTTC; CDR3: CASSLTSGRREQYF
size: once; V: TRBV11-2; D: -; J: TRBJ2-5; DNA: TGTGCCAGCAGCTTAGGGGGCACGGGTCGGGGACGGCCTTCGACCCAGTACTTC; CDR3: CASSLGGTGRGRPSTQYF
size: -; V: TRBV2; D: -; J: TRBJ2-5; DNA: TGTGCCAGCAGTGAAGCTGGGGAGACCCAGTACTTC; CDR3: CASSEAGETQYF
size: few; V: TRBV20-1; D: TRBD2; J: TRBJ2-1; DNA: TGCAGTGCTATTGGGTCTAGCGGGGGGGCCAATGAGCAGTTCTTC; CDR3: CSAIGSSGGANEQFF
size: -; V: TRBV12-3/TRBV12-4; D: TRBD1; J: TRBJ1-1; DNA: TGTGCCAGCAGTTTAGGGTCAGGGGGATCTGAAGCTTTCTTT; CDR3: CASSLGSGGSEAFF
size: few; V: TRBV5-1; D: -; J: TRBJ2-1; DNA: TGCGCCAGCAGGGCTATTTCGGACAATGAGCAGTTCTTC; CDR3: CASRAISDNEQFF